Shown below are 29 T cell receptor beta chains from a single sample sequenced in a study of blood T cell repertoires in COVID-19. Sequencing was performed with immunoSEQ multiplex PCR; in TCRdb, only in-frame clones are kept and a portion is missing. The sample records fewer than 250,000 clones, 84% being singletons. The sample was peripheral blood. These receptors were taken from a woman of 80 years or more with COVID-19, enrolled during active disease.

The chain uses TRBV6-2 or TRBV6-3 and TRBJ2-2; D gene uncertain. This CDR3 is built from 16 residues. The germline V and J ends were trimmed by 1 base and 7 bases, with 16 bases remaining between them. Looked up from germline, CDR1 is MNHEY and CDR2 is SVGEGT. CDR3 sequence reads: CASSYFVTAQGGELFF. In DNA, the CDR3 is TGTGCCAGCAGTTACTTTGTCACAGCTCAAGGCGGGGAGCTGTTTTTT.

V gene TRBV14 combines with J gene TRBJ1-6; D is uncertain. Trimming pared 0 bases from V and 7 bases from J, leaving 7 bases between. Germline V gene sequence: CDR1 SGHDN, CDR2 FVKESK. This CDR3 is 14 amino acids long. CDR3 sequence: CASSQDARNSPLHF. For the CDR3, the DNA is TGTGCCAGCAGCCAAGATGCGAGGAATTCACCCCTCCACTTT.

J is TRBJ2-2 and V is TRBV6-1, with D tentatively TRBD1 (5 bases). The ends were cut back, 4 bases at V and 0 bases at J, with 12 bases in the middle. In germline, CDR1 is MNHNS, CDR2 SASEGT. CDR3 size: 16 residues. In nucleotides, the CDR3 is TGTGCCAGCAGTGGACAGCCCTCGTCGAACACCGGGGAGCTGTTTTTT. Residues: CASSGQPSSNTGELFF.

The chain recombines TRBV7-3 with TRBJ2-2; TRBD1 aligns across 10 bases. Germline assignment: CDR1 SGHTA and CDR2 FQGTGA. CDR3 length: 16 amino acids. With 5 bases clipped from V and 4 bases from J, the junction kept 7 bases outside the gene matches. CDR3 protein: CASSPRGTGATGELFF. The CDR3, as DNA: TGTGCCAGCAGCCCTCGGGGGACAGGGGCCACCGGGGAGCTGTTTTTT.

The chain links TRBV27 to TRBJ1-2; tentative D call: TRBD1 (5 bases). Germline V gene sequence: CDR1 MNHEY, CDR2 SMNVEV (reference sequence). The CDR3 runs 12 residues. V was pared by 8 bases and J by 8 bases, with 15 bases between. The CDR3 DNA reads TGTGCCAGCCATGACACGGACATAGGCTACACCTTC. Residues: CASHDTDIGYTF.

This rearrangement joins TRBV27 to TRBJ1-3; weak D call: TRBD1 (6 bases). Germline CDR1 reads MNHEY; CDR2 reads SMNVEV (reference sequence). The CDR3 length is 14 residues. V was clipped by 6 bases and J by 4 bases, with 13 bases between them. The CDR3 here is CASRLTGSGNTIYF. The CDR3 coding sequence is TGTGCCAGCAGGCTCACAGGGTCCGGAAACACCATATATTTT.

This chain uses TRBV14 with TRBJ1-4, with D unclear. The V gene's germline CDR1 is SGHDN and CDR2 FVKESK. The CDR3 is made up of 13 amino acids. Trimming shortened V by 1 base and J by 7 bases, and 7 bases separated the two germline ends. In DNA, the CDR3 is TGTGCCAGCAGCCAAGGAGCGGCTGAAAAACTGTTTTTT. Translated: CASSQGAAEKLFF.

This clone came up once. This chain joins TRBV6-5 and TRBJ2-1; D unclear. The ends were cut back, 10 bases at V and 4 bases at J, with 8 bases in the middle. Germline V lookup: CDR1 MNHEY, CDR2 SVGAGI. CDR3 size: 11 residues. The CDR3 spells CATGVYNEQFF. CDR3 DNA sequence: TGTGCCACCGGAGTGTACAATGAGCAGTTCTTC.

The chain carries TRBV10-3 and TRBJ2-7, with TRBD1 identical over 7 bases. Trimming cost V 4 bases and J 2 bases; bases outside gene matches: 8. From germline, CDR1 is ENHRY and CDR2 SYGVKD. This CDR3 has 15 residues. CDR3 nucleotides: TGTGCCATCAGTGGGAACCTAGGGACAGCCTACGAGCAGTACTTC. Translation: CAISGNLGTAYEQYF.

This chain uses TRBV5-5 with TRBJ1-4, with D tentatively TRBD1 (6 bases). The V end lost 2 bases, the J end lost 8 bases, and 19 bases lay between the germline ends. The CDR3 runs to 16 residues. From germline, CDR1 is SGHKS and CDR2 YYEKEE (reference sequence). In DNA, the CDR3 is TGTGCCAGCAGCTTCGGACAGTCGGGATCGGGGGAAAAACTGTTTTTT. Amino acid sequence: CASSFGQSGSGEKLFF.

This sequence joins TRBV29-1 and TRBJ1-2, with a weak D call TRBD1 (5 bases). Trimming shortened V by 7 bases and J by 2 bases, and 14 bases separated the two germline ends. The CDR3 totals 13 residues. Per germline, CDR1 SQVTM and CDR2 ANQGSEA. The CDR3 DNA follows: TGCAGCGCCGCGGGACCCTCGAACTATGGCTACACCTTC. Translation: CSAAGPSNYGYTF.

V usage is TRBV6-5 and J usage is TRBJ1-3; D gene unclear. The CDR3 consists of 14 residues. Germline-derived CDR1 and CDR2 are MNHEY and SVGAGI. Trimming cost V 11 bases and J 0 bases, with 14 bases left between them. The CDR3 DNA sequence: TGTGCCCGGTCACAGATCCGCTCTGGAAACACCATATATTTT. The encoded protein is CARSQIRSGNTIYF.

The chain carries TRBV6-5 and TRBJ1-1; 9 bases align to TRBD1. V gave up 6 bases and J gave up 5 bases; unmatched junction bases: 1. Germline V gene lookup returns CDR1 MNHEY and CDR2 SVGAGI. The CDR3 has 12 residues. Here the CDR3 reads CASRTGGTEAFF. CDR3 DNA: TGTGCCAGCAGGACAGGGGGGACTGAAGCTTTCTTT.

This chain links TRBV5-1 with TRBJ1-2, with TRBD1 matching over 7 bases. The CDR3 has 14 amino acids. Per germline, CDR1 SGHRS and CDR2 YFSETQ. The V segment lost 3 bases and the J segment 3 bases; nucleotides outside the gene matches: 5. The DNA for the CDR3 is TGCGCCAGCAGCTCTACAGGGGATGACTATGGCTACACCTTC. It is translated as CASSSTGDDYGYTF.

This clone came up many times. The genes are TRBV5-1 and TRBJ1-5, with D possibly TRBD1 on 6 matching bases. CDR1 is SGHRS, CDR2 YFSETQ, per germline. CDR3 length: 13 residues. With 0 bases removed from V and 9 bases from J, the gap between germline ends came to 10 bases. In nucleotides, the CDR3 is TGCGCCAGCAGCTTGGAGGGGGATCGGCCCCAGCATTTT. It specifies CASSLEGDRPQHF.

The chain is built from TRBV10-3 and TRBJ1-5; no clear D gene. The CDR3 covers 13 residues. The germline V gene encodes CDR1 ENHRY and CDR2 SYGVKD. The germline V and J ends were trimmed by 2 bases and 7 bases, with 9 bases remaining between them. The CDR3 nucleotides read TGTGCCATCAGTGAGGATGCGATCCAGCCCCAGCATTTT. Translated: CAISEDAIQPQHF.

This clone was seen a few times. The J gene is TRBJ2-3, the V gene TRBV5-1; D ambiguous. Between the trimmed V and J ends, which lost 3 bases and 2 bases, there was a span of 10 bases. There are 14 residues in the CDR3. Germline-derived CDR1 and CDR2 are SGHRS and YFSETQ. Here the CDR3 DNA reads TGCGCCAGCAGCTCGAGACTGTCCACAGATACGCAGTATTTT. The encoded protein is CASSSRLSTDTQYF.

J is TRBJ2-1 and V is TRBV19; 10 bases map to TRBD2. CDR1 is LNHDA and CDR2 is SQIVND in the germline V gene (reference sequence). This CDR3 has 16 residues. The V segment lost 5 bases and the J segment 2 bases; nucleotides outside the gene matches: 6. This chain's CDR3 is CASSPDSGGTYNEQFF. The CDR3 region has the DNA TGTGCCAGTAGTCCGGATAGCGGGGGGACCTACAATGAGCAGTTCTTC.

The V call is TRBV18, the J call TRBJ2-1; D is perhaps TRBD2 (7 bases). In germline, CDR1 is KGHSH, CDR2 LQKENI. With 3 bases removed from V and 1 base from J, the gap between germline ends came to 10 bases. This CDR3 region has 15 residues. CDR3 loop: CASSPGGPSYNEQFF. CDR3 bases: TGTGCCAGCTCACCGGGGGGGCCATCCTACAATGAGCAGTTCTTC.

The CDR3: CASTRDRVSGEQYF. In DNA form, the CDR3 reads TGTGCCAGCACCAGGGACAGGGTTTCAGGAGAGCAGTACTTC. This sequence joins TRBV28 and TRBJ2-7; 9 bases align to TRBD1. Looked up from germline, CDR1 is MDHEN and CDR2 is SYDVKM. The CDR3 totals 14 residues. J was trimmed by 7 bases and V by 7 bases; bases with no gene match: 11.

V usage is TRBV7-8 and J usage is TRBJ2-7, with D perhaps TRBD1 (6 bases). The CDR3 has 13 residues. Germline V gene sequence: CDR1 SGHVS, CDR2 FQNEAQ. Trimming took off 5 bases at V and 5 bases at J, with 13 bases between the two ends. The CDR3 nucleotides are TGTGCCAGCAGCCCTCAGGGGCGGAACGAGCAGTACGTC. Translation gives CASSPQGRNEQYV.

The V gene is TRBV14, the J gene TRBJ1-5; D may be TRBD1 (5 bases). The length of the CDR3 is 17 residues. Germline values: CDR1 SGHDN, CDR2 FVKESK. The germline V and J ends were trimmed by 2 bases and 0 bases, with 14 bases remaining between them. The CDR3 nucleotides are TGTGCCAGCAGCCAAAATCTACAGGCGTATAGCAATCAGCCCCAGCATTTT. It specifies CASSQNLQAYSNQPQHF. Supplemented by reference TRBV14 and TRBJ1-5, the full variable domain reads EAGVTQFPSHSVIEKGQTVTLRCDPISGHDNLYWYRRVMGKEIKFLLHFVKESKQDESGMPNNRFLAERTGGTYSTLKVQPAELEDSGVYFCASSQNLQAYSNQPQHFGDGTRLSIL.

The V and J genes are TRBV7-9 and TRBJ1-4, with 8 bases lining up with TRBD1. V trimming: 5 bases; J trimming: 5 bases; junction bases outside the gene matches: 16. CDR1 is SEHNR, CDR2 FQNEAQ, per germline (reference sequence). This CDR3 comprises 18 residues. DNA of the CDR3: TGTGCCAGCAGCCCTGGACAGGGAATGAGTTTATCGAATGAAAAACTGTTTTTT. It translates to CASSPGQGMSLSNEKLFF.

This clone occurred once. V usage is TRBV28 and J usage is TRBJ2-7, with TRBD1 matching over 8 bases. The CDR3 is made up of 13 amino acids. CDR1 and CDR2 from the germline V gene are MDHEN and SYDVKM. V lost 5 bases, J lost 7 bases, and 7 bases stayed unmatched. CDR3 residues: CASSTGGTLEQYV. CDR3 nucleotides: TGTGCCAGCAGTACAGGGGGGACCTTGGAGCAGTACGTC.

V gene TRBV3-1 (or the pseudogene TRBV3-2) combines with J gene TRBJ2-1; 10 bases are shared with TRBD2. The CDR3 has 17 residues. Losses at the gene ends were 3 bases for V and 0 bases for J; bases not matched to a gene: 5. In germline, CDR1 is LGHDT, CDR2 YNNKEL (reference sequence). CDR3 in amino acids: CASSHLAGASSYNEQFF. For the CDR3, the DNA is TGTGCCAGCAGCCACCTAGCGGGGGCCAGCTCCTACAATGAGCAGTTCTTC.

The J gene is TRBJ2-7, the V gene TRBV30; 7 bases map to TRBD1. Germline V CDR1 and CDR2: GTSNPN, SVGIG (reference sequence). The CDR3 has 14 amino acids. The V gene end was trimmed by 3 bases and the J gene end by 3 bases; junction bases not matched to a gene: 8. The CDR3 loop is CAWSVGTGDYEQYF. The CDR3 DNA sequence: TGTGCCTGGAGCGTGGGAACAGGGGACTACGAGCAGTACTTC.

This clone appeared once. The CDR3 nucleotides are TGTGCCAGCAGTTCTAGCGGGGGGGCCAACACAGATACGCAGTATTTT. Its protein is CASSSSGGANTDTQYF. This chain joins TRBV2 and TRBJ2-3; the match to TRBD2 covers 12 bases. Germline loops: CDR1 SNHLY, CDR2 FYNNEI. The V segment lost 5 bases and the J segment 2 bases; nucleotides outside the gene matches: 5. The CDR3 has 16 residues.

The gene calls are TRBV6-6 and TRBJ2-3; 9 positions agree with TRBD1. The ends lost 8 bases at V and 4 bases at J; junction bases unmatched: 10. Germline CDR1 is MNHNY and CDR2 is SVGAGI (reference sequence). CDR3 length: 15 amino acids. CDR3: CASQTPGQGPDTQYF. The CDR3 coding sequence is TGTGCCAGCCAAACCCCGGGACAGGGACCAGATACGCAGTATTTT.

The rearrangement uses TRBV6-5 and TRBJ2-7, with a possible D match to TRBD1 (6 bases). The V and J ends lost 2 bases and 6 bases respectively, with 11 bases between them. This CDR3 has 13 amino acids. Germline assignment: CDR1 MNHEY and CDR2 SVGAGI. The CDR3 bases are TGTGCCAGCAGTTACACAGGGATTGTCGAGCAGTACGTC. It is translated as CASSYTGIVEQYV.